This TCR beta chain stems from a study of T-cell memory formation after mild COVID-19. Study results and caveats: CD4/CD8 balance characterized clones contracting day 15 to 85, and CD4+ skew characterized later expanders. Memory cells collected pre-infection included some clones that later responded, suggesting cross-reactive memory joined.

Comment on this clonotype: Its antigen is not known.

V dropped 3 bases and J dropped 5 bases, with 14 bases sitting between them. CDR3 length: 14 residues. CDR1 and CDR2 from the germline V gene are SGHRS and YFSETQ. TCRdb independently ran MiXCR on the 5' RACE reads; one entry per CDR3 protein. Of approximately 440,000 distinct CDR3 sequences in the sample, 20% were seen once. This clonotype originated in an adult woman who had mild COVID-19 (a few samples of this study predate the infection). Cell type and time point are not known. Sequencing input: PBMCs or a T cell subset sorted from them (not recorded which). The genes are TRBV5-1 and TRBJ1-1; D ambiguous. The CDR3 loop is CASSYNGVRTEAFF. CDR3 coding DNA: TGCGCCAGCAGCTATAACGGGGTAAGAACTGAAGCTTTCTTT.